A single sample is the source of the 23 T cell receptor beta chains below, sequenced in a study of blood T cell repertoires in COVID-19. Sequencing was performed with immunoSEQ multiplex PCR; in TCRdb, only in-frame clones are kept and a portion is missing. This table holds about 200,000 clones, roughly nine tenths found once. The sample was peripheral blood. These receptors all stem from a man aged 60 to 69 who had recovered from COVID-19.

The rearrangement joins TRBV23-1 to TRBJ1-2; D is perhaps TRBD1 (5 bases). TRBV23-1 is assigned to the ORF class and has an uncertain function. CDR3 length: 12 residues. V lost 11 bases, J lost 4 bases, and 14 bases lay in between. CDR3 region: CAVIRVGYGYTF. The DNA of the CDR3 is TGCGCCGTGATCAGGGTGGGCTATGGCTACACCTTC.

The sample holds a few counts of this clone. This chain links TRBV7-6 with TRBJ1-6; 7 positions match TRBD1. CDR1 and CDR2 from the germline V gene are SGHVS and FNYEAQ. V trimming: 1 base; J trimming: 6 bases; junction bases outside the gene matches: 6. The CDR3 length is 16 residues. The DNA for the CDR3 is TGTGCCAGCAGCTTAGGGGGACAGTTTAGTAATTCACCCCTCCACTTT. Translating gives CASSLGGQFSNSPLHF.

This clone showed up just once. CDR3 sequence: CASSLAPGLADTQYF. CDR3 DNA sequence: TGCGCCAGCAGCTTGGCCCCCGGACTAGCAGATACGCAGTATTTT. This sequence joins TRBV5-1 and TRBJ2-3, with 7 bases aligning to TRBD2. Germline CDR1 is SGHRS and CDR2 is YFSETQ. The CDR3 runs to 15 residues. With V trimmed by 0 bases and J by 4 bases, 5 bases remained unmatched.

The J gene is TRBJ1-1, the V gene TRBV27, with 11 bases that match TRBD1. The length of the CDR3 is 15 residues. In germline, CDR1 is MNHEY, CDR2 SMNVEV (reference sequence). Unmatched junction bases numbered 7, after V lost 6 bases and J lost 4 bases. CDR3 loop: CASRGTGGHSTEAFF. In nucleotides, the CDR3 is TGTGCCAGCAGGGGGACAGGGGGACATAGCACTGAAGCTTTCTTT.

The chain uses TRBV19 and TRBJ1-1; possibly TRBD1 for D (5 bases). There are 15 residues in the CDR3. Trimming cost V 4 bases and J 1 base, with 13 bases left between them. Germline assignment: CDR1 LNHDA and CDR2 SQIVND (reference sequence). CDR3 loop: CASSREGLGNTEAFF. The CDR3 DNA reads TGTGCCAGTAGTAGGGAGGGGCTGGGGAACACTGAAGCTTTCTTT.

The V call is TRBV29-1, the J call TRBJ2-7; weak D call: TRBD1 (7 bases). Trimming cost V 6 bases and J 4 bases, with 16 bases left between them. Germline assignment: CDR1 SQVTM and CDR2 ANQGSEA. The CDR3 totals 13 residues. The CDR3 protein is CSVGRDRTYEQYF. The DNA of the CDR3 is TGCAGCGTGGGGCGGGACAGAACTTACGAGCAGTACTTC.

The V and J genes are TRBV7-3 and TRBJ2-2; TRBD2 is a possible D gene (5 bases). From germline, CDR1 is SGHTA and CDR2 FQGTGA. Trimming shortened V by 9 bases and J by 1 base, and 12 bases separated the two germline ends. The CDR3 length is 14 residues. The CDR3 DNA reads TGTGCCAGTAGAATGAGCGGGAACACCGGGGAGCTGTTTTTT. Translated: CASRMSGNTGELFF. Full variable domain (outside the CDR3, taken from reference TRBV7-3 and TRBJ2-2): GAGVSQTPSNKVTEKGKYVELRCDPISGHTALYWYRQSLGQGPEFLIYFQGTGAADDSGLPNDRFFAVRPEGSVSTLKIQRTERGDSAVYLCASRMSGNTGELFFGEGSRLTVL.

In the case of this clone: The sample contains more than one DNA sequence encoding this CDR3. V is TRBV7-9 and J is TRBJ2-3, with TRBD2 matching 9 bases. J lost 4 bases, V lost 1 base, and 3 bases had no gene match. CDR3 length equals 15 residues. Germline values: CDR1 SEHNR, CDR2 FQNEAQ (reference sequence). The CDR3 spells CASSLEGGRADTQYF. In DNA, the CDR3 is TGTGCCAGCAGCTTAGAGGGCGGGAGGGCAGATACGCAGTATTTT.

Notes on this clone: The same CDR3 arises from other DNA sequences in this sample as well. The CDR3 coding sequence is TGTGCCAGCGGGCGGGAGCGCTCCTACGAGCAGTACTTC. Translated: CASGRERSYEQYF. V usage is TRBV2 and J usage is TRBJ2-7; 7 nucleotides match TRBD2. V lost 8 bases and J lost 0; bases outside the gene matches: 4. Germline CDR1 SNHLY, CDR2 FYNNEI. The CDR3 is 13 amino acids.

The chain uses TRBV11-3 and TRBJ1-1; D uncertain. Trimming took off 2 bases at V and 1 base at J, with 5 bases between the two ends. The CDR3 contains 13 residues. Germline CDR1 is SGHNT and CDR2 is YENEEA. CDR3 protein: CASSLNRNTEAFF. The CDR3 DNA sequence: TGTGCCAGCAGCTTAAACAGGAACACTGAAGCTTTCTTT.

V usage is TRBV21-1 and J usage is TRBJ2-1; the table's D call, TRBD1, was not checked against the DNA. TRBV21-1 counts as a pseudogene. CDR3 length equals 15 residues. CDR3: CASSKVGARVDEQFF. The CDR3 nucleotides are TGTGCCAGCAGCAAAGTTGGGGCCCGTGTTGATGAGCAGTTCTTC.

The rearrangement joins TRBV6-1 to TRBJ1-1; D call uncertain. This CDR3 contains 14 residues. Germline V gives CDR1 MNHNS, CDR2 SASEGT. Trimming stripped 0 bases from V and 5 bases from J, with 10 bases between. The CDR3 nucleotides read TGTGCCAGCAGTGAAGCGGGCACTGTGACTGAAGCTTTCTTT. Amino acid sequence: CASSEAGTVTEAFF.

The CDR3 loop reads CASSPSGYQSYTF. Written as DNA, the CDR3 is TGTGCCAGCAGTCCTTCAGGGTATCAAAGCTACACCTTC. The genes are TRBV12-3 or TRBV12-4 and TRBJ1-2; a possible D gene is TRBD1 (5 bases). This CDR3 contains 13 residues. The V end was cut by 5 bases, the J end by 9 bases, with 16 bases between.

This chain uses TRBV6-5 with TRBJ1-3; D may be TRBD1 (5 bases). CDR3 size: 14 residues. Germline V gives CDR1 MNHEY, CDR2 SVGAGI. The ends were cut back, 3 bases at V and 4 bases at J, with 10 bases in the middle. CDR3: CASSYAGVGNTIYF. The CDR3 region has the DNA TGTGCCAGCAGTTATGCGGGGGTAGGAAACACCATATATTTT.

The rearrangement links TRBV27 to TRBJ1-6; 8 bases agree with TRBD1. The V gene end was trimmed by 4 bases and the J gene end by 7 bases; junction bases not matched to a gene: 12. The CDR3 spans 17 residues. CDR1 and CDR2 from the germline V gene are MNHEY and SMNVEV (reference sequence). CDR3 protein: CASSSISTGVKNSPLHF. CDR3 sequence (DNA): TGTGCCAGCAGTTCGATTTCGACAGGGGTAAAGAATTCACCCCTCCACTTT.

The chain employs TRBV4-3 and TRBJ2-3, with a tentative D call TRBD2 (6 bases). Germline-derived CDR1 and CDR2 are LGHNA and YSLEER. The V end was cut by 3 bases, the J end by 6 bases, with 10 bases between. The CDR3 contains 13 residues. The CDR3: CASSHSGADTQYF. For the CDR3, the DNA is TGCGCCAGCAGCCACTCGGGAGCCGATACGCAGTATTTT.

This clone came up once. The V and J genes are TRBV5-1 and TRBJ1-4; D gene uncertain. Per the germline V gene, CDR1 is SGHRS and CDR2 is YFSETQ. This CDR3 comprises 15 residues. The V end was cut by 1 base, the J end by 8 bases, with 15 bases between. DNA for the CDR3: TGCGCCAGCAGCTTGATCCCGACCTCCGGGGAAAAACTGTTTTTT. Its translation: CASSLIPTSGEKLFF.

The chain couples TRBV9 to TRBJ2-3, with D possibly TRBD1 on 5 matching bases. V was clipped by 4 bases and J by 3 bases, with 12 bases between them. The CDR3 covers 14 residues. In germline, CDR1 is SGDLS, CDR2 YYNGEE. The CDR3 loop is CASSPRGGTDTQYF. CDR3 coding DNA: TGTGCCAGCAGCCCAAGGGGCGGAACAGATACGCAGTATTTT. Looking up the rest from reference TRBV9 and TRBJ2-3 gives the full variable domain: DSGVTQTPKHLITATGQRVTLRCSPRSGDLSVYWYQQSLDQGLQFLIQYYNGEERAKGNILERFSAQQFPDLHSELNLSSLELGDSALYFCASSPRGGTDTQYFGPGTRLTVL.

V gene TRBV19 combines with J gene TRBJ2-7, with 9 bases matching TRBD1. Trimming removed 3 bases from V and 3 bases from J; junction bases left unmatched: 6. CDR1 and CDR2 (germline): LNHDA, SQIVND (reference sequence). The CDR3 extends over 15 amino acids. The CDR3 bases are TGTGCCAGTAGTATCTCGGGACAGGGAGGCTACGAGCAGTACTTC. Its protein is CASSISGQGGYEQYF.

This sequence joins TRBV7-2 and TRBJ2-7; TRBD1 matches 8 bases. This CDR3 has 14 amino acids. The trim removed 2 bases at V and 12 bases at J, leaving 12 bases unmatched. CDR1 and CDR2 from the germline V gene are SGHTA and FQGNSA. The CDR3 bases are TGTGCCAGCAGCTTAAACGATGACAGGGGCCGAAGGTACTTC. Its translation is CASSLNDDRGRRYF.

The chain couples TRBV2 to TRBJ1-2, with 11 nucleotides matching TRBD1. V gave up 6 bases and J gave up 4 bases; unmatched junction bases: 4. Germline lookup yields CDR1 SNHLY and CDR2 FYNNEI. CDR3 size: 14 residues. The CDR3 nucleotides read TGTGCCAGCAGAGGGACAGGGGGTCTCTATGGCTACACCTTC. Protein product: CASRGTGGLYGYTF. Supplemented by reference TRBV2 and TRBJ1-2, the full variable domain reads EPEVTQTPSHQVTQMGQEVILRCVPISNHLYFYWYRQILGQKVEFLVSFYNNEISEKSEIFDDQFSVERPDGSNFTLKIRSTKLEDSAMYFCASRGTGGLYGYTFGSGTRLTVV.

Here the CDR3 DNA reads TGTGCCAGCAGTTTAGCACAGGGTCGGGGACAGCCCCAGCATTTT. Translated: CASSLAQGRGQPQHF. The chain employs TRBV27 and TRBJ1-5; TRBD1 is a possible D gene (6 bases). Germline CDR1 and CDR2: MNHEY and SMNVEV (reference sequence). The CDR3 covers 15 residues. The V end was cut by 2 bases, the J end by 7 bases, with 15 bases between.

The gene calls are TRBV3-1 (or the pseudogene TRBV3-2) and TRBJ1-3; possible D gene TRBD1, 6 bases. V gave up 10 bases and J gave up 1 base, with 14 bases separating them. CDR3 size: 14 residues. The V gene's germline CDR1 is LGHDT and CDR2 YNNKEL (reference sequence). The CDR3 DNA follows: TGTGCCACCAACTCACAGGGTTCTGGAAACACCATATATTTT. This sequence encodes CATNSQGSGNTIYF.